The source of this TCR beta chain is a study of blood T cell repertoires in COVID-19. Across the study: The United States, Italy and Spain were the sources of the acute and convalescent COVID-19 samples. T cells, B-cell-depleted T cells, or PBMCs provided the cDNA or gDNA that served as material.

As processed by the authors: Estimation of nucleated cell counts was performed using reference gene primer amplification. Repertoires were generated with immunoSEQ multiplex PCR, while TCRdb's copy carries only in-frame clones and drops some. The V and J calls and the clone size are those of that table, but D and trimming were determined from the DNA. The sample shows some 97,000 clones, around 81% of them seen only once. The sequence came from a man aged 45-65 years with active or convalescent COVID-19. The sequenced sample consisted of peripheral blood.

The CDR3 region has the DNA TGTGCCAGCAGCAGGGAGGGCCACCAGCCCCAGCATTTT. Translating gives CASSREGHQPQHF. The rearrangement links TRBV5-6 to TRBJ1-5; D is uncertain. Germline lookup yields CDR1 SGHDT and CDR2 YYEEEE. The CDR3 runs to 13 residues. Trimming cost V 4 bases and J 7 bases, with 12 bases left between them.